The 15 T cell receptor beta chains given below trace back to one sample, sequenced in a study of Ad26.COV2.S vaccination and SARS-CoV-2 variants. Treatment of the sample: approximately 18 received Ad26.COV2.S at low or high dose, single or two shots; roughly five received placebo; per-sample allocation not given. Day 63 after the first vaccine or placebo injection was the time point for sampling. Profiling relied on immunoSEQ multiplex PCR, and the TCRdb table lists in-frame clones only, not all of them. There are about 680,000 clones in the sample; roughly 90% occur only once, and roughly 1.5% lies in the top ten. This specimen was peripheral blood, taken in a trial of Ad26.COV2.S vaccine versus placebo. The receptors shown here come from a person between 18 and 59 years old who received the Ad26.COV2.S COVID-19 vaccine or a placebo.

V and J are TRBV7-8 and TRBJ1-1, with D tentatively TRBD1 (5 bases). The V and J ends lost 8 bases and 1 base respectively, with 17 bases between them. This CDR3 is built from 15 residues. Germline-derived CDR1 and CDR2 are SGHVS and FQNEAQ. The DNA for the CDR3 is TGTGCCAGCCAAGGATGGGGGACCCCGAACACTGAAGCTTTCTTT. As protein: CASQGWGTPNTEAFF.

This clone turned up a few times. The chain is built from TRBV29-1 and TRBJ1-1, with no clear D. The CDR3 length is 12 residues. Germline CDR1 SQVTM, CDR2 ANQGSEA. The ends were cut back, 5 bases at V and 0 bases at J, with 7 bases in the middle. The CDR3 is CSVFPVNTEAFF. The CDR3 DNA follows: TGCAGCGTTTTCCCCGTGAACACTGAAGCTTTCTTT.

The chain has TRBV24-1 and TRBJ2-2, with D perhaps matching TRBD2 (6 bases). The germline V and J ends were trimmed by 4 bases and 4 bases, with 18 bases remaining between them. Germline V CDR1 and CDR2: KGHDR, SFDVKD. The CDR3 runs 17 residues. CDR3 protein: CATSDPYSGTLTGELFF. Here the CDR3 DNA reads TGTGCCACCAGTGACCCCTACTCCGGGACTCTCACCGGGGAGCTGTTTTTT.

This clone has just a few counts. The chain employs TRBV19 and TRBJ1-3, with D unclear. Germline CDR1 is LNHDA and CDR2 is SQIVND (reference sequence). CDR3 length equals 16 residues. The V gene lost 4 bases and the J gene lost 0 bases, with 13 bases spanning the gap. The DNA for the CDR3 is TGTGCCAGTAGTAGAGATGAAGGGCTCTCTGGAAACACCATATATTTT. Translation gives CASSRDEGLSGNTIYF.

The chain links TRBV2 to TRBJ2-1; a weak D match, TRBD2 (5 bases). Trimming took 4 bases from V and 0 from J, leaving 10 bases between them. Germline CDR1 reads SNHLY; CDR2 reads FYNNEI. The length of the CDR3 is 15 residues. The CDR3, as DNA: TGTGCCAGCAGTGGAGGGCTTAGCTCCTACAATGAGCAGTTCTTC. This gives the protein CASSGGLSSYNEQFF.

The genes are TRBV2 and TRBJ2-4; D possibly matches TRBD1 or TRBD2 (5 bases each). Deletions cut 1 base from V and 7 bases from J, with 11 bases between. The CDR3 runs to 14 residues. Germline lookup yields CDR1 SNHLY and CDR2 FYNNEI. The CDR3 bases are TGTGCCAGCAGTGAAGGGCAGGGAGTTAACATTCAGTACTTC. It encodes CASSEGQGVNIQYF.

The V gene is TRBV2, the J gene TRBJ1-4, with no clear D. This CDR3 contains 14 residues. V lost 6 bases and J lost 8, with 16 bases in between. Germline V CDR1 and CDR2: SNHLY, FYNNEI. The CDR3 DNA follows: TGTGCCAGCAGCGCAAGGGTCCCGGGGGAAAAACTGTTTTTT. This codes for CASSARVPGEKLFF. The full variable domain, with the rest looked up from reference TRBV2 and TRBJ1-4, is EPEVTQTPSHQVTQMGQEVILRCVPISNHLYFYWYRQILGQKVEFLVSFYNNEISEKSEIFDDQFSVERPDGSNFTLKIRSTKLEDSAMYFCASSARVPGEKLFFGSGTQLSVL.

The chain couples TRBV20-1 to TRBJ1-2; D gene ambiguous. The CDR3 runs 11 residues. Deletions cut 4 bases from V and 8 bases from J, with 11 bases between. The germline gives CDR1 DFQATT, CDR2 SNEGSKA (reference sequence). The DNA for the CDR3 is TGCAGTGCTACCAGTCCTGGGGGCTACACCTTC. Translation gives CSATSPGGYTF.

CDR3 sequence reads: CASSDTGITEAFF. The CDR3 nucleotides are TGTGCCAGTAGCGATACGGGTATCACTGAAGCTTTCTTT. The rearrangement links TRBV19 to TRBJ1-1, with D uncertain. CDR1 and CDR2 (germline): LNHDA, SQIVND (reference sequence). Trimming shortened V by 6 bases and J by 4 bases, and 12 bases separated the two germline ends. The CDR3 length is 13 residues.

This clone was seen only once. V and J are TRBV25-1 and TRBJ2-3; 7 positions match TRBD2. Trimming cost V 1 base and J 4 bases; bases outside gene matches: 5. CDR1 and CDR2 from the germline V gene are MGHDK and SYGVNS. This CDR3 spans 15 amino acids. The CDR3 region has the DNA TGTGCCAGCAGTGAATTCGGCGGACTAGCAGATACGCAGTATTTT. Amino acids: CASSEFGGLADTQYF.

The chain recombines TRBV25-1 with TRBJ1-4, with 8 bases that match TRBD1. J gave up 6 bases and V 7 bases, and 10 bases lay outside the gene matches. The CDR3 runs to 15 residues. CDR1 and CDR2 from the germline V gene are MGHDK and SYGVNS. In DNA, the CDR3 is TGTGCCAGCACTAATACCCCGGGACAGGATGAAAAACTGTTTTTT. Amino acid sequence: CASTNTPGQDEKLFF.

This clone was counted only a few times. The chain carries TRBV20-1 and TRBJ2-7, with D unclear. Trimming shortened V by 6 bases and J by 3 bases, and 9 bases separated the two germline ends. Per the germline V gene, CDR1 is DFQATT and CDR2 is SNEGSKA (reference sequence). The CDR3 extends over 11 amino acids. Here the CDR3 reads CSATVFYEQYF. CDR3 DNA sequence: TGCAGTGCCACGGTTTTCTACGAGCAGTACTTC.

The chain has TRBV5-1 and TRBJ2-7, with D tentatively TRBD1 or TRBD2 (5 bases each). The CDR3 totals 14 residues. Germline V gene data show CDR1 as SGHRS and CDR2 as YFSETQ. Trimming removed 2 bases from V and 4 bases from J, with 13 bases in between. CDR3 in DNA: TGCGCCAGCAGCTTAATTTCGGGGCCGTACGAGCAGTACTTC. Its translation is CASSLISGPYEQYF.

The rearrangement uses TRBV30 and TRBJ1-2, with 12 bases that match TRBD1. CDR3 length: 15 amino acids. V was clipped by 0 bases and J by 4 bases; unmatched bases: 3. CDR1 is GTSNPN, CDR2 SVGIG, per germline (reference sequence). The DNA of the CDR3 is TGTGCCTGGAGTGTCGGGACAGGGGGCAGCTATGGCTACACCTTC. Translating it yields CAWSVGTGGSYGYTF.

This chain joins TRBV19 and TRBJ2-7; a possible D gene is TRBD1 (5 bases). The V gene's germline CDR1 is LNHDA and CDR2 SQIVND (reference sequence). The CDR3 has 14 residues. V lost 4 bases, J lost 3 bases, and 13 bases lay in between. In nucleotides, the CDR3 is TGTGCCAGTAGTAGTTACAGGAGATTCTACGAGCAGTACTTC. Translating gives CASSSYRRFYEQYF.